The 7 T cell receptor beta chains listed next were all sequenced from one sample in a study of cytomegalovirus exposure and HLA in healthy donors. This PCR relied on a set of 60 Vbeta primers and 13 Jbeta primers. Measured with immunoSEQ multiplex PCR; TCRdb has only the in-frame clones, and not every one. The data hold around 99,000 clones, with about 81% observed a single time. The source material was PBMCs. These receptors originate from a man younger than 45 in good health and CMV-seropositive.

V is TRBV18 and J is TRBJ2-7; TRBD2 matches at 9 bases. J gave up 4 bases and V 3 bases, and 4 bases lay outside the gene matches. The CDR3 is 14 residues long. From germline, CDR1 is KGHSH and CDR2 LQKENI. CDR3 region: CASSPLRGGYEQYF. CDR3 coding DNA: TGTGCCAGCTCACCCTTGCGGGGGGGTTACGAGCAGTACTTC.

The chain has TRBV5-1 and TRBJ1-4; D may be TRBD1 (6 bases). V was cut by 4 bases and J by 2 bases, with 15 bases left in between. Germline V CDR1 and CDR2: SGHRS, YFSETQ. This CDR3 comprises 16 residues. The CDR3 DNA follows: TGCGCCAGCAGCCGGGGGGCTATTGGGACTAATGAAAAACTGTTTTTT. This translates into CASSRGAIGTNEKLFF. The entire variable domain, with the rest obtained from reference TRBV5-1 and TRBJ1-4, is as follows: KAGVTQTPRYLIKTRGQQVTLSCSPISGHRSVSWYQQTPGQGLQFLFEYFSETQRNKGNFPGRFSGRQFSNSRSEMNVSTLELGDSALYLCASSRGAIGTNEKLFFGSGTQLSVL.

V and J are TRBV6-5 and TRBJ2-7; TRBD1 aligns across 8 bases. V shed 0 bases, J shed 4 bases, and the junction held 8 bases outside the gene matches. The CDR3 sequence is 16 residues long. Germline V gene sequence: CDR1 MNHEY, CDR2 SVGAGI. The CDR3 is CASSYSSSQGAYEQYF. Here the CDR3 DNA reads TGTGCCAGCAGTTACTCGAGCTCCCAGGGGGCTTACGAGCAGTACTTC.

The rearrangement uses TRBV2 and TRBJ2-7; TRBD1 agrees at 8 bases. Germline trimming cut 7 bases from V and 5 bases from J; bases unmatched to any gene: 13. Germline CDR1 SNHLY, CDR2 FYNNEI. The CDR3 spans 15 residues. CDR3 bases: TGTGCCAGCACCACAAACCCAGGGGGCGTCCACGAGCAGTACTTC. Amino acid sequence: CASTTNPGGVHEQYF.

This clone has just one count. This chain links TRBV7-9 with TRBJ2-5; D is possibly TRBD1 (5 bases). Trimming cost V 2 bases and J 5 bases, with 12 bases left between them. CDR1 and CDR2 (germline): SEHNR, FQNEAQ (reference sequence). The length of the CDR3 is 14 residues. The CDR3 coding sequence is TGTGCCAGCAGCTTAAATAGGGGCGCGGAGACCCAGTACTTC. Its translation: CASSLNRGAETQYF.

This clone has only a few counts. The CDR3 reads CASSPLRAVAKNIQYF. DNA of the CDR3: TGTGCCAGCAGCCCGCTCCGAGCGGTAGCCAAAAACATTCAGTACTTC. This rearrangement joins TRBV13 to TRBJ2-4; a weak D match, TRBD2 (5 bases). V dropped 5 bases and J dropped 0 bases, with 14 bases sitting between them. The CDR3 is made up of 16 amino acids. Germline V lookup: CDR1 PRHDT, CDR2 FYEKMQ (reference sequence). Full variable domain (missing parts from reference TRBV13 and TRBJ2-4): AAGVIQSPRHLIKEKRETATLKCYPIPRHDTVYWYQQGPGQDPQFLISFYEKMQSDKGSIPDRFSAQQFSDYHSELNMSSLELGDSALYFCASSPLRAVAKNIQYFGAGTRLSVL.

In DNA, the CDR3 is TGTGCCAGCAGCGAAAACAGGGAGACTGAAGCTTTCTTT. Amino acid sequence: CASSENRETEAFF. The genes are TRBV2 and TRBJ1-1; D might be TRBD1 (6 bases). The V gene's germline CDR1 is SNHLY and CDR2 FYNNEI. Trimming left V 6 bases short and J 5 bases short, with 13 bases between. The CDR3 contains 13 residues.